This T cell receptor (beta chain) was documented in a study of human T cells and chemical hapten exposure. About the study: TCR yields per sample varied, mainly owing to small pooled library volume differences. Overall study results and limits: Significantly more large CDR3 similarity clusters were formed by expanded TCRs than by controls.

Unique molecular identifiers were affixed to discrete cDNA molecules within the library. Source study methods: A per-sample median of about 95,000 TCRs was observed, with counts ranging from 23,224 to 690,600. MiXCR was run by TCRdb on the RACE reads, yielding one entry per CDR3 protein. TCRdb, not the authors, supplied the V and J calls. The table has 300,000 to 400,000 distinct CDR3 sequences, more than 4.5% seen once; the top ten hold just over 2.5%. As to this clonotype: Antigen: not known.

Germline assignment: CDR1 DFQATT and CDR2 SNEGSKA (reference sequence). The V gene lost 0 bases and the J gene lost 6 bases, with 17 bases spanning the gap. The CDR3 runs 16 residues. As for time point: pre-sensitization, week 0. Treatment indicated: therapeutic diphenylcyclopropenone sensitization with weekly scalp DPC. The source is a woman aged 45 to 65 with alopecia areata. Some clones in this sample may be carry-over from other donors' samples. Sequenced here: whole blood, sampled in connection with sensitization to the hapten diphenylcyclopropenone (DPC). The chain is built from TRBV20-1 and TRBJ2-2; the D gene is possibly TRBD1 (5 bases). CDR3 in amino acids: CSARDFTQGSSGELFF. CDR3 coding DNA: TGCAGTGCTAGAGACTTCACTCAGGGTTCTTCCGGGGAGCTGTTTTTT.